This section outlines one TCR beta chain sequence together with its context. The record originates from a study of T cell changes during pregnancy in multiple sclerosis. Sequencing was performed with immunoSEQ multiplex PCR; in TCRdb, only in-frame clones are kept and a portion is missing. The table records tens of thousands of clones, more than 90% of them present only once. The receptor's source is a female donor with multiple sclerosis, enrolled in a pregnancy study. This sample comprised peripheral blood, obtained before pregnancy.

The CDR3, as DNA: TGTGCCAGTAGTAGTGGGACTAGCGGGAGGACTTCTGGCGAGCAGTACTTC. Its protein product is CASSSGTSGRTSGEQYF. This chain connects TRBV19 to TRBJ2-7; TRBD2 matches 15 bases. Per germline, CDR1 LNHDA and CDR2 SQIVND (reference sequence). The V gene end was trimmed by 4 bases and the J gene end by 6 bases; junction bases not matched to a gene: 10. The CDR3 contains 17 residues.